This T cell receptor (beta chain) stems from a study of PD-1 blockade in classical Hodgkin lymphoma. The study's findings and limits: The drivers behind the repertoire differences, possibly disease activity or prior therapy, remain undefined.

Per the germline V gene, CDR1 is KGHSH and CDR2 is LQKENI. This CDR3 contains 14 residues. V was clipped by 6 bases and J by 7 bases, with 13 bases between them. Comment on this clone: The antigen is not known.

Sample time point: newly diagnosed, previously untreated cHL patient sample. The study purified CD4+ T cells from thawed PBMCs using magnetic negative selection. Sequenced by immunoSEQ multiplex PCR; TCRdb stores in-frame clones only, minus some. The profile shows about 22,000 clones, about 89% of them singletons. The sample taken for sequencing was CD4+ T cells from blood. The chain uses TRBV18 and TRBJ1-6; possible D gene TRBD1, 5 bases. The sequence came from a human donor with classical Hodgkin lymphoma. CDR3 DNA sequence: TGTGCCAGCTCTCGGACACGGGCGAATTCACCCCTCCACTTT. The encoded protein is CASSRTRANSPLHF.